One and the same sample provided the 32 T cell receptor beta chains below, sequenced in a study of post-analysis software for immune sequencing data. Findings of the study overall: Controls showed lower frequencies than patients for five TRBV segments, and TRBV5-6, TRBV5-1 and TRBV20-1 were among these.

Sequencing libraries made from TCR beta cDNA carried unique molecular identifiers. TCRdb ran MiXCR on the PCR reads and lists one entry per CDR3 protein. The table has 400,000 to 500,000 distinct CDR3 sequences, roughly 38% seen once. Antigen specificity for these receptors is unknown. Sequencing used blood. The receptor source for this set is a girl aged 2 to 9 with multiple sclerosis.

There are a few counts of this clonotype. The chain recombines TRBV4-1 with TRBJ1-2, with TRBD1 matching 11 bases. The CDR3 sequence is 17 residues long. The germline V gene encodes CDR1 MGHRA and CDR2 YSYEKL. V gave up 6 bases and J gave up 4 bases; unmatched junction bases: 13. CDR3 sequence: CASRYGQGANGRYGYTF. CDR3 DNA: TGCGCCAGCAGATACGGACAGGGGGCGAACGGCCGCTATGGCTACACCTTC.

CDR3 in amino acids: CSGGQVVYNEQFF. As DNA, the CDR3 is TGCAGCGGAGGACAGGTAGTTTACAATGAGCAGTTCTTC. The chain joins TRBV29-1 to TRBJ2-1; 7 nucleotides match TRBD1. The germline gives CDR1 SQVTM, CDR2 ANQGSEA. This CDR3 comprises 13 residues. Trimming cost V 7 bases and J 4 bases; bases outside gene matches: 7.

The chain is built from TRBV20-1 and TRBJ2-6, with a possible D match to TRBD1 (6 bases). The germline V gene has CDR1 DFQATT and CDR2 SNEGSKA (reference sequence). Trimming stripped 4 bases from V and 2 bases from J, with 9 bases between. The CDR3 contains 14 residues. CDR3 amino acids: CSATTGTGANVLTF. CDR3 nucleotides: TGCAGTGCTACCACAGGGACTGGGGCCAACGTCCTGACTTTC.

The chain carries TRBV20-1 and TRBJ2-1, with a weak D call TRBD2 (6 bases). The ends were cut back, 6 bases at V and 3 bases at J, with 18 bases in the middle. The CDR3 consists of 15 residues. Germline loops: CDR1 DFQATT, CDR2 SNEGSKA (reference sequence). CDR3 amino acids: CSATEGRGSYNEQFF. The DNA for the CDR3 is TGCAGTGCGACAGAGGGGCGGGGCAGCTACAATGAGCAGTTCTTC.

In its sample, this clonotype was seen many times. V is TRBV7-3 and J is TRBJ2-6; D is undetermined. The CDR3 is made up of 15 amino acids. Germline CDR1 reads SGHTA; CDR2 reads FQGTGA. Deletions cut 5 bases from V and 0 bases from J, with 8 bases between. The DNA for the CDR3 is TGTGCCAGCAGCCCCCACAGCTCTGGGGCCAACGTCCTGACTTTC. Translation: CASSPHSSGANVLTF.

With regard to this clonotype: One end of the junction varies from germline; a read error may be responsible. The chain recombines TRBV6-5 with TRBJ2-7, with a weak D call TRBD2 (7 bases). The CDR3 has 14 amino acids. Germline lookup yields CDR1 MNHEY and CDR2 SVGAGI. CDR3 sequence reads: CASSYSPGDYGQYF. CDR3 in DNA: TGTGCCAGCAGTTACTCCCCAGGGGACTACGGGCAGTACTTC.

The V gene is TRBV12-3 or TRBV12-4, the J gene TRBJ1-1, with 7 bases aligning to TRBD1. The CDR3 runs 16 residues. Trimming cost V 6 bases and J 6 bases; bases outside gene matches: 16. The CDR3 nucleotides read TGTGCCAGCAGCCAATACCCACAGGGGCTCTATGCTGAAGCTTTCTTT. Its protein is CASSQYPQGLYAEAFF.

This clonotype was detected only a few times. The chain combines TRBV28 with TRBJ2-3, with a tentative D call TRBD2 (5 bases). V lost 4 bases and J lost 7, with 12 bases in between. The germline V gene has CDR1 MDHEN and CDR2 SYDVKM. The CDR3 runs 13 residues. The CDR3 DNA reads as TGTGCCAGCAGTTCTGAGGGAGCCTATACGCAGTATTTT. It translates to CASSSEGAYTQYF.

This clonotype was recorded a few times. The chain is built from TRBV7-3 and TRBJ2-1; 13 bases fit TRBD2. V dropped 6 bases and J dropped 9; count of bases not matched to a gene: 17. The CDR3 has 18 amino acids. The germline CDR1 and CDR2 sequences are SGHTA and FQGTGA. CDR3 in DNA: TGTGCCAGCAGTCAGATCCCCCTACTAGCGGGAGGGCCGATTGAGCAGTTCTTC. The encoded protein is CASSQIPLLAGGPIEQFF.

This chain joins TRBV5-1 and TRBJ2-1; possibly TRBD1 for D (5 bases). Trimming shortened V by 4 bases and J by 5 bases, and 13 bases separated the two germline ends. This CDR3 is 14 amino acids long. Germline V gene sequence: CDR1 SGHRS, CDR2 YFSETQ. CDR3 in amino acids: CASSTQGTHNEQFF. The CDR3 DNA is TGCGCCAGCAGCACCCAGGGTACCCACAATGAGCAGTTCTTC.

Ten or more counts support this clonotype. This sequence joins TRBV7-6 and TRBJ2-7; TRBD1 aligns across 9 bases. V was clipped by 5 bases and J by 5 bases; unmatched bases: 10. The CDR3 spans 15 residues. Germline-derived CDR1 and CDR2 are SGHVS and FNYEAQ. The CDR3 is CASSAPGDRVHEQYF. The CDR3 DNA reads as TGTGCCAGCAGCGCCCCTGGGGACAGGGTCCACGAGCAGTACTTC.

The V call is TRBV5-1, the J call TRBJ2-3; tentatively, D is TRBD2 (6 bases). Germline-derived CDR1 and CDR2 are SGHRS and YFSETQ. The CDR3 length is 15 residues. Trimming removed 4 bases from V and 5 bases from J, with 17 bases in between. The CDR3 protein is CASSPQAGRVDTQYF. The CDR3 nucleotides are TGCGCCAGCAGCCCGCAAGCGGGTCGAGTAGATACGCAGTATTTT.

V usage is TRBV12-3 or TRBV12-4 and J usage is TRBJ2-1; 7 bases map to TRBD2. The V gene end was trimmed by 5 bases and the J gene end by 2 bases; junction bases not matched to a gene: 9. CDR3 length: 16 amino acids. CDR3: CASSGYQRDAYNEQFF. In DNA form, the CDR3 reads TGTGCCAGCAGTGGATACCAGCGGGATGCCTACAATGAGCAGTTCTTC.

The chain is built from TRBV12-3 or TRBV12-4 and TRBJ2-7, with 10 positions matching TRBD1. The V segment lost 8 bases and the J segment 3 bases; nucleotides outside the gene matches: 7. The CDR3 consists of 14 residues. The CDR3 DNA reads as TGTGCCAGCGGACAGGGGGAAATGGTCTACGAGCAGTACTTC. It codes for CASGQGEMVYEQYF.

This clonotype has a single count. The V and J genes are TRBV6-5 and TRBJ1-5; the D is unclear. Germline V gene lookup returns CDR1 MNHEY and CDR2 SVGAGI. V lost 6 bases to trimming and J lost 6 bases, with 15 bases between them. The CDR3 sequence is 14 residues long. This CDR3 is CASRAPEEGQPQHF. CDR3 DNA: TGTGCCAGCAGAGCTCCAGAAGAGGGTCAGCCCCAGCATTTT.

This clonotype occurred a few times. This chain uses TRBV15 with TRBJ2-3, with TRBD2 matching 9 bases. This CDR3 has 13 residues. The V gene end was trimmed by 6 bases and the J gene end by 3 bases; junction bases not matched to a gene: 1. Germline values: CDR1 LNHNV, CDR2 YYDKDF (reference sequence). This CDR3 reads CATRTSGTDTQYF. The CDR3 nucleotides read TGTGCCACCAGGACTAGCGGAACAGATACGCAGTATTTT.

This clonotype has only a few counts. The rearrangement links TRBV3-1 to TRBJ2-7; 8 bases match TRBD2. The CDR3 covers 17 residues. From germline, CDR1 is LGHDT and CDR2 YNNKEL (reference sequence). With V trimmed by 4 bases and J by 6 bases, 17 bases remained unmatched. The CDR3 region has the DNA TGTGCCAGCAGCCCCTTACGCAGACTAGCGACGGTGGTCGAGCAGTACTTC. Its protein product is CASSPLRRLATVVEQYF.

This clonotype has only a few counts. V usage is TRBV20-1 and J usage is TRBJ2-3; tentatively, D is TRBD1 (6 bases). The V and J ends lost 3 bases and 3 bases respectively, with 16 bases between them. Germline CDR1 DFQATT, CDR2 SNEGSKA (reference sequence). This CDR3 has 15 residues. For the CDR3, the DNA is TGCAGTGCTAGTGAGCAGGGGACAAGAACAGATACGCAGTATTTT. Its translation is CSASEQGTRTDTQYF.

This clonotype came up a few times. The rearrangement joins TRBV12-3 or TRBV12-4 to TRBJ2-1, with TRBD1 matching over 9 bases. The V and J ends lost 6 bases and 2 bases, in that order; junction bases with no gene match: 14. This CDR3 is 18 amino acids long. CDR3 sequence: CASRRGQGTPSPYNEQFF. DNA for the CDR3: TGTGCCAGCAGACGGGGACAGGGTACACCATCGCCCTACAATGAGCAGTTCTTC.

The CDR3 sequence is CASSPLRWNTEAFF. CDR3 coding DNA: TGTGCCAGCAGTCCCCTAAGGTGGAACACTGAAGCTTTCTTT. The chain couples TRBV28 to TRBJ1-1; D remains unclear. V was clipped by 5 bases and J by 1 base, with 11 bases between them. The CDR3 is 14 residues long. Germline CDR1 MDHEN, CDR2 SYDVKM.

V is TRBV7-2 and J is TRBJ2-3, with 10 nucleotides matching TRBD2. There are 17 residues in the CDR3. V trimming: 5 bases; J trimming: 4 bases; junction bases outside the gene matches: 12. The germline V gene encodes CDR1 SGHTA and CDR2 FQGNSA. CDR3 loop: CASSIDWASGRSDTQYF. DNA of the CDR3: TGTGCCAGCAGCATAGATTGGGCTAGCGGGAGATCAGATACGCAGTATTTT.

This clonotype was observed a few times. At one end, the junction sequence differs from germline, possibly due to a read error. The chain has TRBV5-1 and TRBJ2-5, with TRBD2 matching over 10 bases. In germline, CDR1 is SGHRS, CDR2 YFSETQ. There are 16 residues in the CDR3. In DNA form, the CDR3 reads TGCGCCAGCAGCTTGTCCCTAGCGGGAGATCAAGGGACCCAGTACTTC. Translated, it gives CASSLSLAGDQGTQYF.

This clonotype has a handful of counts. The chain combines TRBV24-1 with TRBJ1-2, with 12 bases identical to TRBD1. CDR3 length equals 15 residues. CDR1 KGHDR and CDR2 SFDVKD come from the germline V gene. With 4 bases clipped from V and 6 bases from J, the junction kept 5 bases outside the gene matches. The CDR3 DNA reads TGTGCCACCAGTGACCCGGGACAGGGGGCCGATGGCTACACCTTC. Amino acid sequence: CATSDPGQGADGYTF.

The chain recombines TRBV20-1 with TRBJ2-1, with 10 bases aligning to TRBD1. This CDR3 has 13 residues. The junction had 3 bases not matched to a gene; V was cut back by 4 bases and J by 6 bases. Germline V gene data show CDR1 as DFQATT and CDR2 as SNEGSKA (reference sequence). The CDR3 spells CSAKGQGVNEQFF. CDR3 DNA sequence: TGCAGTGCTAAAGGACAGGGGGTCAATGAGCAGTTCTTC.

This clonotype was detected a few times. V and J are TRBV28 and TRBJ2-5; 9 nucleotides align to TRBD1. The tail of the sequence fits TRBJ2-7 better, so the J call may be wrong. Germline V lookup: CDR1 MDHEN, CDR2 SYDVKM. This CDR3 is 15 amino acids long. The CDR3 sequence is CASSLVGTGLHEQYF. The CDR3, as DNA: TGTGCCAGCAGTTTAGTCGGGACAGGGCTCCACGAGCAGTACTTC.

The J gene is TRBJ1-4, the V gene TRBV7-9; no definite D call. Germline values: CDR1 SEHNR, CDR2 FQNEAQ (reference sequence). The CDR3 spans 15 residues. V was cut by 3 bases and J by 0 bases, with 8 bases left in between. The CDR3 DNA reads TGTGCCAGCAGCTTTGGGAACCCAACTAATGAAAAACTGTTTTTT. Encoded protein: CASSFGNPTNEKLFF.

This clonotype has just one count. This chain connects TRBV6-5 to TRBJ1-2; D is possibly TRBD1 (5 bases). The V gene's germline CDR1 is MNHEY and CDR2 SVGAGI. V lost 8 bases and J 7 bases, leaving 14 bases between the germline ends. This CDR3 is 12 amino acids long. CDR3 DNA: TGTGCCAGCCATGGGGGAGGTAGTGGCTACACCTTC. This codes for CASHGGGSGYTF.

V and J are TRBV7-9 and TRBJ2-7, with D perhaps being TRBD1 or TRBD2 (5 bases each). The CDR3 covers 13 residues. The V end was cut by 6 bases, the J end by 4 bases, with 13 bases between. In germline, CDR1 is SEHNR, CDR2 FQNEAQ (reference sequence). This CDR3 is CASRGPLQYEQYF. The CDR3 DNA is TGTGCCAGCAGGGGACCGCTTCAATACGAGCAGTACTTC.

V is TRBV7-3 and J is TRBJ2-1; TRBD2 might be the D (6 bases). Deletions cut 5 bases from V and 6 bases from J, with 17 bases between. Germline CDR1 and CDR2: SGHTA and FQGTGA. This CDR3 is built from 15 residues. The CDR3 bases are TGTGCCAGCAGCCACAGGACTGGCGGGACCAATGAGCAGTTCTTC. This gives the protein CASSHRTGGTNEQFF.

The rearrangement uses TRBV9 and TRBJ2-1, with TRBD2 matching over 8 bases. The germline gives CDR1 SGDLS, CDR2 YYNGEE. The CDR3 consists of 16 residues. Unmatched junction bases numbered 13, after V lost 3 bases and J lost 8 bases. The CDR3 reads CASSETRGGSSDEQFF. The CDR3, as DNA: TGTGCCAGCAGCGAAACCCGGGGGGGCAGTAGCGATGAGCAGTTCTTC.

This clonotype appeared a few times. V usage is TRBV7-2 and J usage is TRBJ2-1; D might be TRBD2 (5 bases). CDR3 length: 14 amino acids. Germline-derived CDR1 and CDR2 are SGHTA and FQGNSA. V was cut by 5 bases and J by 7 bases, with 15 bases left in between. CDR3 amino acids: CASSLEVRENEQFF. CDR3 nucleotides: TGTGCCAGCAGCCTCGAGGTTAGGGAGAATGAGCAGTTCTTC.

The chain recombines TRBV29-1 with TRBJ2-7, with D possibly matching TRBD1 (5 bases). V dropped 4 bases and J dropped 3 bases, with 13 bases sitting between them. The CDR3 has 13 amino acids. Germline assignment: CDR1 SQVTM and CDR2 ANQGSEA. The CDR3 here is CSVGQNGVYEQYF. As DNA, the CDR3 is TGCAGCGTTGGACAGAACGGAGTCTACGAGCAGTACTTC.